The sequence of this T cell receptor (beta chain) was determined in a study of shared clonotypes between healthy human individuals. CD4+ cells were split into CD45RA+ naive and CD45RA-negative memory subsets. Method: immunoSEQ multiplex PCR; TCRdb's copy keeps in-frame clones and lacks some. The table has about 1.5 million clones, approximately 97% seen once. CDR3 size: 16 residues. Germline loops: CDR1 MNHEY, CDR2 SVGAGI. V was pared by 0 bases and J by 4 bases, with 15 bases between. Material: naive CD4+ T cells sorted from blood. Subset defined: CD45RA+ positively selected. The source of this sequence is a man younger than 40 in good health. The genes are TRBV6-5 and TRBJ1-1; D remains ambiguous. For the CDR3, the DNA is TGTGCCAGCAGTTACTCGAGTTGGCAGCTATCCACTGAAGCTTTCTTT. Protein: CASSYSSWQLSTEAFF.